This TCR beta chain was sequenced in a study of blood T cell repertoires in COVID-19 (dated by TCRdb to 2020 to 2022). For context, the study as a whole: Collaborator samples came from the United States, Italy and Spain and covered acute and convalescent phases of COVID-19. Sample metadata almost always included a de-identified subject ID, COVID-19 status, age in years and sex. The material from the prospective study consisted of cDNA or gDNA derived from T cells, B-cell-depleted T cells, or PBMCs. The samples were drawn from two sources: the first 160 participants of the ongoing ImmuneRACE study, and some 1,300 subjects contributed by 6 global collaborators. Deeply sampled blood TCRbeta repertoires from subjects exposed to, actively infected with, or recovered from COVID-19 were included in the dataset. Where available, HLA class I and class II types were obtained from metadata supplied by the sample provider rather than from assay-based typing. The repertoires were released in a freely available public database intended as a resource for research on the immune response to SARS-CoV-2. The investigation overall reported the following: The amount of clinical and demographic metadata varied by source and participant and was provided uncurated.

This clone was counted a single time. This clone's antigen is unknown. Base-call qualities are not available, and no considerably larger clone is one nucleotide away. The CDR3 measures 14 amino acids from cysteine to phenylalanine. Here the CDR3 DNA is all that survives: 42 bases in frame from base 1. The junction carries 13 bases between V and J, which are trimmed by 1 base and 7 bases respectively. Taken from the germline V gene (reference sequence), the CDR1 and CDR2 loops are LGHDT and YNNKEL. Whole blood was collected in K2EDTA tubes by collaborating institutions according to the institutions' own protocols. For TCRbeta analysis, collaborators shipped samples as frozen whole blood, isolated PBMCs, or DNA extracted from either of those sample types. The immunoSEQ Assay, a bias-controlled multiplex PCR, was used to amplify TCRbeta CDR3 regions from genomic DNA. The authors' pipeline ran thus. The number of nucleated cells in each sample was estimated by amplification of reference gene primers within the assay. To quantify the absolute abundance of each unique TCRbeta CDR3 rearrangement, sequence reads were collapsed and filtered. For each sample, productive Simpson clonality was calculated as the square root of Simpson's diversity index over productive rearrangements. In its TCRdb copy, this immuneACCESS table keeps in-frame sequences only and misses some clones. Where compared with another copy, unresolved V genes explain less than half of these, and the others have no known cause. D and trimming were read from the DNA, whereas the V and J calls and clone size are those reported in that table. This sample comprises around 140,000 clones, around 87% of them detected only once. The ten largest make up about 2.1% of the sample.

This receptor was obtained from a man between 65 and 79 years old with active COVID-19. The sequenced material came from peripheral blood. This chain joins TRBV3-1 (or the pseudogene TRBV3-2) to TRBJ1-2; TRBD1 is possibly the D segment (6 matching bases). The CDR3 region reads CASSQGGGPVGYTF. The sequenced DNA: TGTGCCAGCAGCCAAGGGGGGGGGCCGGTTGGCTACACCTTC.